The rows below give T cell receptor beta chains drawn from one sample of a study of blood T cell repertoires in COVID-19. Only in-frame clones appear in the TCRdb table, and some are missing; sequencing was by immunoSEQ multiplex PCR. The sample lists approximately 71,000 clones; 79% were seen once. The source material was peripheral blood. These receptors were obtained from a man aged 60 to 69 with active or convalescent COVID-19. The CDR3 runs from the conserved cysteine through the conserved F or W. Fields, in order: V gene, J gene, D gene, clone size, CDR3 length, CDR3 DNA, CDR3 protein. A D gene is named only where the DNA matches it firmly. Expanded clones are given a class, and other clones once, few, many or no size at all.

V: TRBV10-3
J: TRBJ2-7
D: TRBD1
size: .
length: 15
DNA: TGTGCCATCAGTGAAAACCGGGACAGGGGCCACGAGCAGTACTTC
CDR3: CAISENRDRGHEQYF

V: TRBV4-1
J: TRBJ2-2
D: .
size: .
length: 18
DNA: TGCGCCAGCAGCCACCCAAAGGGAGGTAGCGGCTTGGCGGGGGAGCTGTTTTTT
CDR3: CASSHPKGGSGLAGELFF

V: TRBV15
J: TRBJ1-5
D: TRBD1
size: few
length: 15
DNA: TGTGCCACCAGCATAAATCCCGGGACAGGTCAGCCCCAGCATTTT
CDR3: CATSINPGTGQPQHF

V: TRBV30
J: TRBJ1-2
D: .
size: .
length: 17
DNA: TGTGCCTGGAGTCCCCTGGGGGACATCATCGGGAACTATGGCTACACCTTC
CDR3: CAWSPLGDIIGNYGYTF

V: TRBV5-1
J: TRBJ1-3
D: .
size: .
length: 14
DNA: TGCGCCAGCAGCTTGGGCGTCAGACAGGATACCATATATTTT
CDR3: CASSLGVRQDTIYF

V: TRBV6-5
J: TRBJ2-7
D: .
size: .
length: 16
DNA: TGTGCCAGCAGTTACTTAGGGCGTCCGGGAAGGTACGAGCAGTACTTC
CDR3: CASSYLGRPGRYEQYF

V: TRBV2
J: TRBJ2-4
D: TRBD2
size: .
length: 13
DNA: TGTGCCAGCAGTGAGGGACTAGGGGACATTCAGTACTTC
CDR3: CASSEGLGDIQYF

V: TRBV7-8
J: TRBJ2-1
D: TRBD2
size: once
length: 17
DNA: TGTGCCAGCAGCTTAGTGGGCGCGGGGGGGCGGTACAATGAGCAGTTCTTC
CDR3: CASSLVGAGGRYNEQFF

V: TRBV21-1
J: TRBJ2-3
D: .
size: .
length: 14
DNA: TGTGCCAGGAGTATAGGGGATGGTCCAGATACGCAGTATTTT
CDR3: CARSIGDGPDTQYF

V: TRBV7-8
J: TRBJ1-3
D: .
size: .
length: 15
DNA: TGTGCCAGCAGCTTAGTACAGGGCTCTGGAAACACCATATATTTT
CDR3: CASSLVQGSGNTIYF

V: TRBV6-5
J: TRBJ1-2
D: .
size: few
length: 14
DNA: TGTGCCAGCAGCAGGGATTTACCTAACTATGGCTACACCTTC
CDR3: CASSRDLPNYGYTF

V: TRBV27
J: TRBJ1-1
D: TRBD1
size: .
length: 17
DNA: TGTGCCAGCAGTTTAGGTTTAACAGGGGGCCTGTATACTGAAGCTTTCTTT
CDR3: CASSLGLTGGLYTEAFF

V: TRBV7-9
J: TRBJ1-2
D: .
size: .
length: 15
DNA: TGTGCCAGCAGCTTAGCGCTAGCAGGGGCCTATGGCTACACCTTC
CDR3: CASSLALAGAYGYTF

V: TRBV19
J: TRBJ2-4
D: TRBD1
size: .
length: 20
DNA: TGTGCCAGTAGAAGTCCCCCGGGACAGGGCAGGGAGGGAGCCAAAAACATTCAGTACTTC
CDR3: CASRSPPGQGREGAKNIQYF

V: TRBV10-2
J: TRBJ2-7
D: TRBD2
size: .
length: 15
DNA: TGCGCCAGCAGTGGGGGACTAGCGGCCTCCTACGAGCAGTACTTC
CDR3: CASSGGLAASYEQYF

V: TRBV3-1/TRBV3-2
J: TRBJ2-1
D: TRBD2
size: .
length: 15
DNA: TGTGCCAGCAGCCAGGGACTAGCGGGACACAATGAGCAGTTCTTC
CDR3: CASSQGLAGHNEQFF

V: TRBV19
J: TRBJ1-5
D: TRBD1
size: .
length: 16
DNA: TGTGCCAGTACCTATTCTGGACAGGGCCTCAATCAGCCCCAGCATTTT
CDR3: CASTYSGQGLNQPQHF

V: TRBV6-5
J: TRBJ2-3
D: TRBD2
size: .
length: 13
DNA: TGTGCCAGCAGGACTAGCGGGGGAGATACGCAGTATTTT
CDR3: CASRTSGGDTQYF

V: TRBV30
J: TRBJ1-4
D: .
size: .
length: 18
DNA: TGTGCCTGGAGTGTACCGGCTGGTGGGAGCGGCTTTAAGGCAAAACTGTTTTTT
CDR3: CAWSVPAGGSGFKAKLFF

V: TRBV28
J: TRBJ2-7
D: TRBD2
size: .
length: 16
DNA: TGTGCCACCGCCAGACGGCGGGGGATATCCTCCTACGAGCAGTACTTC
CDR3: CATARRRGISSYEQYF

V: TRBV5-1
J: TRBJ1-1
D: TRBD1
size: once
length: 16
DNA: TGCGCCAGCAGCCAACCTTACAGGGGGAAGAACACTGAAGCTTTCTTT
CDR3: CASSQPYRGKNTEAFF

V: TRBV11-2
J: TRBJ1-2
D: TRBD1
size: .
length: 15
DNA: TGTGCCAGCAGCTTAGGCGTGGGACAGGGAGGCGGCTACACCTTC
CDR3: CASSLGVGQGGGYTF

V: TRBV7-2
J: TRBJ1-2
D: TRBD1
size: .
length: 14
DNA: TGTGCCAGCAGCTTAGAACAGGGGGCCCTGGGCTACACCTTC
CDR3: CASSLEQGALGYTF

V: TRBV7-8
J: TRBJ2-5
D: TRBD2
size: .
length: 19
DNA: TGTGCCAGCAGAATAGGGCGGACTAGCGCGCGAACCTACCAAGAGACCCAGTACTTC
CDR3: CASRIGRTSARTYQETQYF

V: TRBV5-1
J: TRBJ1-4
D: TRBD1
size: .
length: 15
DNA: TGCGCCAGCAGCGTGGACAGGGCCGAAGATGAAAAACTGTTTTTT
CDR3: CASSVDRAEDEKLFF

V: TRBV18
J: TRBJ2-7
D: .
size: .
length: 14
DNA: TGTGCCAGCTCCGTGACGGCAGGGTTCTACGAGCAGTACTTC
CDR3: CASSVTAGFYEQYF

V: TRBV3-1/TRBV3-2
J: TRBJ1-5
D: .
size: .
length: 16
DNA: TGTGCCAGCAGCCAGAATATACAGGGTGGCGGCCAGCCCCAGCATTTT
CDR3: CASSQNIQGGGQPQHF

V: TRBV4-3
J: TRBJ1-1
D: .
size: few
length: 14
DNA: TGCGCCAGCAACCCCACCGTGACAGCATCTGAAGCTTTCTTT
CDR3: CASNPTVTASEAFF

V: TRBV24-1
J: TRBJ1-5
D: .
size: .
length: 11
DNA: TGTGCCGCGGGGGGCAATCAGCCCCAGCATTTT
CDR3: CAAGGNQPQHF

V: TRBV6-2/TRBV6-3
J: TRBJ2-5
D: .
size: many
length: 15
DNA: TGTGCCAGCAGCCAGAGGCCCTCTAAGCGAGAGACCCAGTACTTC
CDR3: CASSQRPSKRETQYF

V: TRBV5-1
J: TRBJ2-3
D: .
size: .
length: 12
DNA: TGCGCCAGCAGCTTCGGCACAGATACGCAGTATTTT
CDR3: CASSFGTDTQYF

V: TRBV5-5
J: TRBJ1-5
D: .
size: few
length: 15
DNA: TGTGCCAGCAGCTTGGAGGGAGGAAGCAATCAGCCCCAGCATTTT
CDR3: CASSLEGGSNQPQHF

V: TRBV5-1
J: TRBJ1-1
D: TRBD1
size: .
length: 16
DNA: TGCGCCAGCAGCTACGGGACAGGGGCTTCAGGCACTGAAGCTTTCTTT
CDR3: CASSYGTGASGTEAFF

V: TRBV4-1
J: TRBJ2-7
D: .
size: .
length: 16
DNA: TGCGCCAGCAGCCCGGGAGCGCTTGATACTCCCTACGAGCAGTACTTC
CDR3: CASSPGALDTPYEQYF

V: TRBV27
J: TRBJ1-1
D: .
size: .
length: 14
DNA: TGTGCCAGCAGTCTCAGGGAGGGGAACACTGAAGCTTTCTTT
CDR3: CASSLREGNTEAFF

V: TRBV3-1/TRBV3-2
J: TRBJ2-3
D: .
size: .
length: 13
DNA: TGTGCCAGCAGCCAAGCTTCGGCAGATACGCAGTATTTT
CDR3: CASSQASADTQYF

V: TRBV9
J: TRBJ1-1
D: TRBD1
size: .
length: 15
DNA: TGTGCCAGCAGCCTTTCCGGGACAGGGTTCACTGAAGCTTTCTTT
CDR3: CASSLSGTGFTEAFF

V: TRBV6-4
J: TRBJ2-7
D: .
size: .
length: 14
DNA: TGTGCCAGCTGTCAGGGCCCCCCCTACTACGAGCAGTACTTC
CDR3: CASCQGPPYYEQYF

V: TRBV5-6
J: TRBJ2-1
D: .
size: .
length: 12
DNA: TGTGCCAGCAGCTGGGGGGTTGGTGAGCAGTTCTTC
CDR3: CASSWGVGEQFF

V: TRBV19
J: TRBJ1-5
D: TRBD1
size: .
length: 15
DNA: TGTGCCAGTAAGGACAGGGGCCCAACAAATCAGCCCCAGCATTTT
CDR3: CASKDRGPTNQPQHF

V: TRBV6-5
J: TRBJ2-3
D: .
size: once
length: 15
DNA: TGTGCCAGCAGTACAGATACCACGGGCACAGATACGCAGTATTTT
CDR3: CASSTDTTGTDTQYF

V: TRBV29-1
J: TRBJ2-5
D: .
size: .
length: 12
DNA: TGCAGCGTTGAAACGGACAGAGAGACCCAGTACTTC
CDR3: CSVETDRETQYF

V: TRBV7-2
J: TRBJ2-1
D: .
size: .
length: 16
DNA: TGTGCCAGCAGCTCCTCCGCGTACTCAGGGAAACTGGAGCAGTTCTTC
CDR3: CASSSSAYSGKLEQFF

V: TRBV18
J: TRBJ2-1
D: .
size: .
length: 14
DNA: TGTGCCAGCTCACCACTTTCTGGAGCAAATGAGCAGTTCTTC
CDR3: CASSPLSGANEQFF

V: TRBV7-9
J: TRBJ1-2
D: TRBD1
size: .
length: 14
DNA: TGTGCCAGCAGCCCTACAGGGGGCTGGTATGGCTACACCTTC
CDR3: CASSPTGGWYGYTF

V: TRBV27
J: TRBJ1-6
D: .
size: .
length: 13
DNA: TGTGCCAGCAGCCCCCGGGTATGGTCACCCCTCCACTTT
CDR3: CASSPRVWSPLHF

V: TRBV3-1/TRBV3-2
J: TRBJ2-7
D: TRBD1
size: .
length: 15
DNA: TGTGCCAGCAGCCAAGGGACAGGGGTTTACTACGAGCAGTACTTC
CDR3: CASSQGTGVYYEQYF

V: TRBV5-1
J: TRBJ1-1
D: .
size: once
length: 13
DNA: TGCGCCAGCAGCTTAAACGTAGAAACTGAAGCTTTCTTT
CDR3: CASSLNVETEAFF